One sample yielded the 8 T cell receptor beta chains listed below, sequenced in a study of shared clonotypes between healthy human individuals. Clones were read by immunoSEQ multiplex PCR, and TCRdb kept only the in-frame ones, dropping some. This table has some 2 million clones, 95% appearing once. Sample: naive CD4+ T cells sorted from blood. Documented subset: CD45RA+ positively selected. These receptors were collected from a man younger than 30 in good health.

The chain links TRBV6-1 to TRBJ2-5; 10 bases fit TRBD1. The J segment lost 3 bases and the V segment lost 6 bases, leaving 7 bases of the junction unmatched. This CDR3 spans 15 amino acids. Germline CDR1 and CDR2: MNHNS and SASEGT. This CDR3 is CASRGLGQGEETQYF. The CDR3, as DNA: TGTGCCAGCAGGGGACTAGGACAGGGGGAAGAGACCCAGTACTTC.

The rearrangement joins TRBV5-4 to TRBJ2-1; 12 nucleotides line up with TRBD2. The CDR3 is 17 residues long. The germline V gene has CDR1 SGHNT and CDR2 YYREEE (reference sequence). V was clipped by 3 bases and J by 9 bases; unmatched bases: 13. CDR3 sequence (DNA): TGTGCCAGCAGCTCTGAACTAGCGGGAGGTTTGGTCGGTGAGCAGTTCTTC. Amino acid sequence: CASSSELAGGLVGEQFF.

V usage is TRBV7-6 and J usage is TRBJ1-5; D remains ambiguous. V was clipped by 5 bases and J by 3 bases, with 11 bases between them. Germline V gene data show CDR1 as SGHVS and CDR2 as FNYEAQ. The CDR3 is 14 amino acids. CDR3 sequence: CASSAYSNNQPQHF. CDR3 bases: TGTGCCAGCAGCGCATACAGTAACAATCAGCCCCAGCATTTT.

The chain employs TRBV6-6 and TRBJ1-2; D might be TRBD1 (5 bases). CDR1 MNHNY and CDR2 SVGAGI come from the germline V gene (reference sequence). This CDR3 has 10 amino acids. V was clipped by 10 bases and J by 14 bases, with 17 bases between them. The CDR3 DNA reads TGTGCCATCGGAGTGGGGGTGAATACCTTC. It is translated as CAIGVGVNTF.

CDR3 amino acids: CASRTGGKGYTF. The CDR3 DNA follows: TGTGCCAGCAGGACAGGGGGCAAAGGCTACACCTTC. This chain connects TRBV6-5 to TRBJ1-2, with 10 bases lining up with TRBD1. CDR1 and CDR2 (germline): MNHEY, SVGAGI. The V and J ends lost 6 bases and 8 bases, in that order; junction bases with no gene match: 3. This CDR3 region has 12 residues.

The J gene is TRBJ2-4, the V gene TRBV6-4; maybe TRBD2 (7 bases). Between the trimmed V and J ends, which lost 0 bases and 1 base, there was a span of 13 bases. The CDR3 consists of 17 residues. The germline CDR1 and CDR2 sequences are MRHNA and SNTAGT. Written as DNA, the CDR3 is TGTGCCAGCAGTGACTCTGCGGGGGCGAAGGCCAAAAACATTCAGTACTTC. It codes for CASSDSAGAKAKNIQYF.

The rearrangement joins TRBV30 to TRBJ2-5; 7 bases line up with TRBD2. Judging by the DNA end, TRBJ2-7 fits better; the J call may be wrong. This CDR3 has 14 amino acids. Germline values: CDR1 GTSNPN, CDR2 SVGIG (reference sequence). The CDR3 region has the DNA TGTGCCTGGAGCGGGGAGCGGGGTTTCTACGAGCAGTACTTC. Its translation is CAWSGERGFYEQYF.

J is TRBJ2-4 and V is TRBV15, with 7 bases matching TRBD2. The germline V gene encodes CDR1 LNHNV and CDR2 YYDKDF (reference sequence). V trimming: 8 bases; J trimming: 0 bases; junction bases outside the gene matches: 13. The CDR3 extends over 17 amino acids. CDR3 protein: CATADLKAGLAKNIQYF. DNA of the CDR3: TGTGCCACCGCCGATCTGAAAGCGGGATTAGCCAAAAACATTCAGTACTTC.